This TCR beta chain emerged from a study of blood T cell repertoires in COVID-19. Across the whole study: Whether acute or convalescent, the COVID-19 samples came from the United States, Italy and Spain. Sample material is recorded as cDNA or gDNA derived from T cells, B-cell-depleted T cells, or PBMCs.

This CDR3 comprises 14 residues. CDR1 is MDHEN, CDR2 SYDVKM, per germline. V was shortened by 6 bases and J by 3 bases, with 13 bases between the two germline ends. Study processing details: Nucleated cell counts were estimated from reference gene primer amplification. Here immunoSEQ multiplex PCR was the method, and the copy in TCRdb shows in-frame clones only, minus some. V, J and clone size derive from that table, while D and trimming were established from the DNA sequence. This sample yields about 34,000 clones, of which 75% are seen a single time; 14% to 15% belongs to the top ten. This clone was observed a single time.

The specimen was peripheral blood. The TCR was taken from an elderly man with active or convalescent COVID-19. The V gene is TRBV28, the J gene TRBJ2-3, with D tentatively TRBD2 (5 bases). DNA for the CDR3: TGTGCCAGCAGAATGGTATGGGAGACAGATACGCAGTATTTT. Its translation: CASRMVWETDTQYF.